This T cell receptor (beta chain) was identified during a study of molecular identifiers for immune sequencing clone quantification. Study details: Replicates split RNA from approximately 22,000 or 94,000 naive CD8 cells five ways, and the researchers sequenced four portions.

V gave up 5 bases and J gave up 2 bases, with 8 bases separating them. Germline lookup yields CDR1 SQVTM and CDR2 ANQGSEA. This CDR3 comprises 12 residues. This clonotype was counted ten times or more. TCRdb fed the PCR reads into MiXCR, producing one record per CDR3 protein. The sample has hundreds of thousands of distinct CDR3 sequences, over 20% seen once; the top ten hold approximately 0.84%. Sequenced: naive CD8+ T cells from blood, with Jurkat cell RNA spiked in. Noted subset: FACS-sorted CD8+CD4-CCR7+CD45RA+ naive T cells. The TCR comes from a human donor in good health. Some libraries in this study had Jurkat cell RNA spiked in. This rearrangement joins TRBV29-1 to TRBJ2-3, with TRBD2 as a possible D gene (6 bases). CDR3 DNA sequence: TGCAGCGTTACTAGCATCACAGATACGCAGTATTTT. Translation gives CSVTSITDTQYF.